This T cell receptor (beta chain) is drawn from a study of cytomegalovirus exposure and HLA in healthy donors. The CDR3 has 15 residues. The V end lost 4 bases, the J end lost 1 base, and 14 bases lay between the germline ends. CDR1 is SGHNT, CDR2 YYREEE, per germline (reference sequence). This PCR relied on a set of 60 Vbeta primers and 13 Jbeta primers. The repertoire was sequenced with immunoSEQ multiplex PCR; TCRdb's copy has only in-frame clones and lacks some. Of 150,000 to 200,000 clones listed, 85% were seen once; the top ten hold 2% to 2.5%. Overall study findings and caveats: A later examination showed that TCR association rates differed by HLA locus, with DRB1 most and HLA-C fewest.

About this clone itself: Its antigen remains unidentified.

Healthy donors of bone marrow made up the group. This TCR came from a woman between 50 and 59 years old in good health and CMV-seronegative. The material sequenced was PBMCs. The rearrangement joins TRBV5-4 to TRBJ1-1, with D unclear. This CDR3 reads CASSLPPSRNTEAFF. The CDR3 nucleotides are TGTGCCAGCAGCCTCCCCCCTTCCAGGAACACTGAAGCTTTCTTT.